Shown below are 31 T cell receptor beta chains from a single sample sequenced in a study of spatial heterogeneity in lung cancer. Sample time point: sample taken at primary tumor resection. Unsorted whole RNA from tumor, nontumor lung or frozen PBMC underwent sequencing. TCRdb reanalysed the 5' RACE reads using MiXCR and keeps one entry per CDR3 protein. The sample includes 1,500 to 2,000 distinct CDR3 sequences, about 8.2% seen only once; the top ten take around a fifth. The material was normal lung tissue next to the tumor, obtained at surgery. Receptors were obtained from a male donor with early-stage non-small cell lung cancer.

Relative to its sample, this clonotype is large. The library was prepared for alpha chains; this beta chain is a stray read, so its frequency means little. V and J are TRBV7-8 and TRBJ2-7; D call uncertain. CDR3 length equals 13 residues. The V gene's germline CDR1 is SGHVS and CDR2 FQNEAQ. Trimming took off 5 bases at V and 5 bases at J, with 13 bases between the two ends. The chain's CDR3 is CASSPPGTHEQYF. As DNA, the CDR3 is TGTGCCAGCAGCCCCCCCGGCACCCACGAGCAGTACTTC.

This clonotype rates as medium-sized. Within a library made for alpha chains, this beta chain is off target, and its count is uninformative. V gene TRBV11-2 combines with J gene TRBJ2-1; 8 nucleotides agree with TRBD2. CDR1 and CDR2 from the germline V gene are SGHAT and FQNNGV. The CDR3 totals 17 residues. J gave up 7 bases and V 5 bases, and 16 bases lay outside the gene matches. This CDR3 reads CASSRAQEAGVGNEQFF. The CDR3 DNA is TGTGCCAGCAGCCGCGCCCAAGAAGCGGGAGTAGGGAATGAGCAGTTCTTC.

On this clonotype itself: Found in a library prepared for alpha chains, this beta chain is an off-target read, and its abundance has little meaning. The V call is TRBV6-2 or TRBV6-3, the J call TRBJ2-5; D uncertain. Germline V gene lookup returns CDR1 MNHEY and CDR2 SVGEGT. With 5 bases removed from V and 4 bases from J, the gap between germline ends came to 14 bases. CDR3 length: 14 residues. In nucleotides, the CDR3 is TGTGCCAGCAGTCCCGAAGGGCAGCGAGAGACCCAGTACTTC. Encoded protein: CASSPEGQRETQYF.

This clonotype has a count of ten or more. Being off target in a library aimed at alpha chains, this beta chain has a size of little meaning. The CDR3 bases are TGTGCCAGCAGTCCTAGCGGGGGCACAGATACGCAGTATTTT. Its translation is CASSPSGGTDTQYF. This sequence joins TRBV12-3 or TRBV12-4 and TRBJ2-3, with 9 bases matching TRBD2. There are 14 residues in the CDR3. With 5 bases clipped from V and 1 base from J, the junction kept 1 base outside the gene matches.

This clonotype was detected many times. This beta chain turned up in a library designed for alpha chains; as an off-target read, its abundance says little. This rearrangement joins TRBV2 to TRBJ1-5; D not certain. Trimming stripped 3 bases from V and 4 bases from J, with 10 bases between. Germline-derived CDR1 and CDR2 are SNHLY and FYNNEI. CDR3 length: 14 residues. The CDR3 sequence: CASSDPGGNQPQHF. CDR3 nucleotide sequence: TGTGCCAGCAGTGACCCCGGAGGGAATCAGCCCCAGCATTTT.

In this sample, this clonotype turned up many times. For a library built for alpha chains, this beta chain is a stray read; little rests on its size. This CDR3 is CASSRPGLSYEQYF. DNA of the CDR3: TGTGCCAGCAGTCGGCCGGGTCTCAGCTACGAGCAGTACTTC. The chain is built from TRBV28 and TRBJ2-7; no firm D call. The V and J ends lost 5 bases and 3 bases respectively, with 14 bases between them. CDR1 is MDHEN and CDR2 is SYDVKM in the germline V gene. The CDR3 loop spans 14 amino acids. The full variable domain, its missing parts supplied by reference TRBV28 and TRBJ2-7, is DVKVTQSSRYLVKRTGEKVFLECVQDMDHENMFWYRQDPGLGLRLIYFSYDVKMKEKGDIPEGYSVSREKKERFSLILESASTNQTSMYLCASSRPGLSYEQYFGPGTRLTVT.

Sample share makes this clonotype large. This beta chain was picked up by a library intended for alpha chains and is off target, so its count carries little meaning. CDR3 nucleotide sequence: TGTGCCAGCAGCTTAACACGTGCTGGGGCCAACGTCCTGACTTTC. Translating gives CASSLTRAGANVLTF. The chain recombines TRBV7-3 with TRBJ2-6; D remains ambiguous. Between the trimmed V and J ends, which lost 0 bases and 2 bases, there was a span of 5 bases. The CDR3 runs 15 residues. Germline-derived CDR1 and CDR2 are SGHTA and FQGTGA.

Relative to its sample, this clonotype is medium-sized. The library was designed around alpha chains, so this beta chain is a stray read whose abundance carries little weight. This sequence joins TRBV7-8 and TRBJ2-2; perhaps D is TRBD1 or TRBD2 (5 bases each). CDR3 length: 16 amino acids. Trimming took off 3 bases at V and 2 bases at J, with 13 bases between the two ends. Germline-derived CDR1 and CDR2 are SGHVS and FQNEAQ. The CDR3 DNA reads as TGTGCCAGCAGCTTTAGGGGAGCGGCAAACACCGGGGAGCTGTTTTTT. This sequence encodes CASSFRGAANTGELFF.

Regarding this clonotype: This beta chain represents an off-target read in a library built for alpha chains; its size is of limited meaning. The CDR3 here is CASSLTVFPQHF. In nucleotides, the CDR3 is TGTGCCAGTAGTTTGACAGTGTTCCCCCAGCATTTT. The rearrangement uses TRBV19 and TRBJ1-5; D possibly corresponds to TRBD1 (5 bases). The germline V gene has CDR1 LNHDA and CDR2 SQIVND (reference sequence). This CDR3 contains 12 residues. V lost 5 bases, J lost 10 bases, and 12 bases lay in between.

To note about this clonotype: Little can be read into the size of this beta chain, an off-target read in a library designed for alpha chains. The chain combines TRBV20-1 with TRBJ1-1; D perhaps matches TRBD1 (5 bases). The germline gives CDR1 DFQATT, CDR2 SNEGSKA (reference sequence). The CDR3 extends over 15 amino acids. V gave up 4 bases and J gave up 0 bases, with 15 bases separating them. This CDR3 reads CSATLAAGLNTEAFF. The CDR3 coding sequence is TGCAGTGCTACTCTCGCGGCGGGACTGAACACTGAAGCTTTCTTT.

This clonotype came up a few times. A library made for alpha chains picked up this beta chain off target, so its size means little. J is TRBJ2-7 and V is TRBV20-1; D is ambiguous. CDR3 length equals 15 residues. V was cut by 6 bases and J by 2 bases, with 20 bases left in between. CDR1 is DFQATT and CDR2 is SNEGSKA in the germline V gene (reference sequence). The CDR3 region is CSAKGVGTSPYEQYF. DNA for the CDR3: TGCAGTGCCAAGGGTGTGGGTACCTCTCCCTACGAGCAGTACTTC.

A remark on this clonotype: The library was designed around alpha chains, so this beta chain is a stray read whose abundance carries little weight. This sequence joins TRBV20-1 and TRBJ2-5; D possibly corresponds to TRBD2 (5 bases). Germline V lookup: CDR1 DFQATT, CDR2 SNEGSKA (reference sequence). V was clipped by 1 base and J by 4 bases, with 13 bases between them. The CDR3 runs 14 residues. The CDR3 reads CSARGLSTRETQYF. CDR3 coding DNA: TGCAGTGCTAGAGGACTATCTACTCGAGAGACCCAGTACTTC.

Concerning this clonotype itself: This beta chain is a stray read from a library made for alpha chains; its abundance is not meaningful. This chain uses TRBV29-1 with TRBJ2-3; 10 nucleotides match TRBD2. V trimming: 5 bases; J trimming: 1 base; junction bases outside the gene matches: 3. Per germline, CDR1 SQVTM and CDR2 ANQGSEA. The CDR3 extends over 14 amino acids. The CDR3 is CSVKLAGRTDTQYF. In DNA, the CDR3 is TGCAGCGTTAAACTAGCGGGGCGCACAGATACGCAGTATTTT.

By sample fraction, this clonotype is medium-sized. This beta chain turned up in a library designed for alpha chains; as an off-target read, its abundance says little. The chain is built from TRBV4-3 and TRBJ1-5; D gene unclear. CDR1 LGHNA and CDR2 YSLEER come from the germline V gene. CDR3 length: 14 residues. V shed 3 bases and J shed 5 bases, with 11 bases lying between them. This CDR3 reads CASSHHRGDQPQHF. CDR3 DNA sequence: TGCGCCAGCAGCCACCACCGTGGGGATCAGCCCCAGCATTTT.

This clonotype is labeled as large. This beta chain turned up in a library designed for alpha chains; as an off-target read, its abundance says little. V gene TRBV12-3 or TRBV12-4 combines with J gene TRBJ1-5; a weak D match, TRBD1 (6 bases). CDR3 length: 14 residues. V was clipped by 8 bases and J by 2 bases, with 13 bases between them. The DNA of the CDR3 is TGTGCCAGCCGCTCGGAGGGGGGCAATCAGCCCCAGCATTTT. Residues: CASRSEGGNQPQHF.

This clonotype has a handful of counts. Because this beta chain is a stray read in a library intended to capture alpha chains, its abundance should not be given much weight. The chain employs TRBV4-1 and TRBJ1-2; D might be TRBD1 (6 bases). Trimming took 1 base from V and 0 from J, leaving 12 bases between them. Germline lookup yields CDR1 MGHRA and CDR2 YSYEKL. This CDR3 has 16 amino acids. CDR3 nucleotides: TGCGCCAGCAGCCAAGGGACAGACCAAGCTAACTATGGCTACACCTTC. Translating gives CASSQGTDQANYGYTF.

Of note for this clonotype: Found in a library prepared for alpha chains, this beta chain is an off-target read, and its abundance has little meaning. The CDR3 spells CASSYSLTETSTDTQYF. CDR3 bases: TGTGCCAGCAGTTACTCATTGACAGAAACTAGCACAGATACGCAGTATTTT. V gene TRBV6-5 combines with J gene TRBJ2-3, with D possibly being TRBD1 (5 bases). CDR1 and CDR2 (germline): MNHEY, SVGAGI. CDR3 length: 17 amino acids. V shed 0 bases and J shed 0 bases, with 13 bases lying between them.

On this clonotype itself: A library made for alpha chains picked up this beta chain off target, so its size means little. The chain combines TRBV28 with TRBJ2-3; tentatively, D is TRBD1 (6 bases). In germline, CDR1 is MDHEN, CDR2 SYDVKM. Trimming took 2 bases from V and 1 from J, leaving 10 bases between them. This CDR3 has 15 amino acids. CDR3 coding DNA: TGTGCCAGCAGTTTACAGGGGTTTCGCACAGATACGCAGTATTTT. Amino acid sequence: CASSLQGFRTDTQYF.

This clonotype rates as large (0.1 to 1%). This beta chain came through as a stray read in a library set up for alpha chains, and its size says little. CDR3 region: CASSVGRRLAGEGETQYF. The CDR3 DNA reads as TGTGCCAGCAGCGTAGGAAGGAGACTAGCGGGAGAGGGGGAGACCCAGTACTTC. The gene calls are TRBV9 and TRBJ2-5; 12 positions agree with TRBD2. CDR1 and CDR2 from the germline V gene are SGDLS and YYNGEE. After removal of 0 bases from V and 5 bases from J, the junction contained 11 bases not matched to a gene. There are 18 residues in the CDR3.

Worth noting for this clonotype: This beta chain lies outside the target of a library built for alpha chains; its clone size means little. The CDR3 reads CASSLGQTNEKLFF. The CDR3, as DNA: TGTGCCAGCAGCTTAGGCCAGACTAATGAAAAACTGTTTTTT. The V and J genes are TRBV7-2 and TRBJ1-4; D unclear. CDR3 length equals 14 residues. In germline, CDR1 is SGHTA, CDR2 FQGNSA. Trimming took 1 base from V and 2 from J, leaving 5 bases between them. Based on the CDR3 plus reference TRBV7-2 and TRBJ1-4, the full variable domain is GAGVSQSPSNKVTEKGKDVELRCDPISGHTALYWYRQSLGQGLEFLIYFQGNSAPDKSGLPSDRFSAERTGGSVSTLTIQRTQQEDSAVYLCASSLGQTNEKLFFGSGTQLSVL.

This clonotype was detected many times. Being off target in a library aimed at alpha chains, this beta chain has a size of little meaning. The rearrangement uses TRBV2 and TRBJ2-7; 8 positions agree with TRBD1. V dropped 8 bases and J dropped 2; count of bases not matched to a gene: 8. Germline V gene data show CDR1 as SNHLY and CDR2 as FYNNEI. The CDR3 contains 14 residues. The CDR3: CASAPGTGPYEQYF. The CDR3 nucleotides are TGTGCCAGCGCCCCCGGGACAGGTCCCTACGAGCAGTACTTC.

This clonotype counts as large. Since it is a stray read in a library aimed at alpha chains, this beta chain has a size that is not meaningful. CDR3 in DNA: TGCAGTGCTCGAACAGTACCTGGAGAGCAGTACTTC. This encodes CSARTVPGEQYF. The chain couples TRBV20-1 to TRBJ2-7; D not certain. Germline assignment: CDR1 DFQATT and CDR2 SNEGSKA (reference sequence). The germline V and J ends were trimmed by 5 bases and 7 bases, with 15 bases remaining between them. This CDR3 spans 12 amino acids.

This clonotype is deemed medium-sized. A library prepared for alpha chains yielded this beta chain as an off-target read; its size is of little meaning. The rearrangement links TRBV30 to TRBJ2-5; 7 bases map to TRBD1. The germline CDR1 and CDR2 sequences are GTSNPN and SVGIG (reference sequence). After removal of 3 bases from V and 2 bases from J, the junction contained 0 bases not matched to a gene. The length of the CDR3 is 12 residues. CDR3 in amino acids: CAWSRGQETQYF. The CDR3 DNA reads TGTGCCTGGAGCAGGGGGCAAGAGACCCAGTACTTC.

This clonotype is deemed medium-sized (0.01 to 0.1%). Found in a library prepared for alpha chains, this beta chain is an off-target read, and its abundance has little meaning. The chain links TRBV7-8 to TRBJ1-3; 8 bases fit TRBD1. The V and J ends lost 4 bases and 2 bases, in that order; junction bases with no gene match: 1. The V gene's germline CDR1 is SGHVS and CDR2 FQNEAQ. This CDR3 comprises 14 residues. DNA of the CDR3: TGTGCCAGCAGCTCCAGGGGGCCTGGAAACACCATATATTTT. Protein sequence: CASSSRGPGNTIYF.

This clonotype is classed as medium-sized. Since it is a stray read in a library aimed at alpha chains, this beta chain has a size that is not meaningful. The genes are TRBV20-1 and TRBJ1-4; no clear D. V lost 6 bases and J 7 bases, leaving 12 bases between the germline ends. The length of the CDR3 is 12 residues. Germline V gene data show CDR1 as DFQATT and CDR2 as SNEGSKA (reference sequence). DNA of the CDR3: TGCAGTGCGACTCCGGGCTCTGAAAAACTGTTTTTT. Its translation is CSATPGSEKLFF.

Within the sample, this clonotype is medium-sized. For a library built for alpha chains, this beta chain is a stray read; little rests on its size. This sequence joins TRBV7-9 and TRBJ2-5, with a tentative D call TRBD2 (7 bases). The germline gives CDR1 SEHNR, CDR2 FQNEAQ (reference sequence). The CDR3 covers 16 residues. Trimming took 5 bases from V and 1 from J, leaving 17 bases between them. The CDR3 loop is CASSLGGGGLQETQYF. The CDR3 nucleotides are TGTGCCAGCAGCCTGGGGGGCGGGGGCCTCCAAGAGACCCAGTACTTC.

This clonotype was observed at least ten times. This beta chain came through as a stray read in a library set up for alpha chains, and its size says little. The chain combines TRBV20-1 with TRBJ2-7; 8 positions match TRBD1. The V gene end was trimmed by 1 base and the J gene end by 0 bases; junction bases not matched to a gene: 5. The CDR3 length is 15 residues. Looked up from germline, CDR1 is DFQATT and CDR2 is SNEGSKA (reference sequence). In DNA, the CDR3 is TGCAGTGCTAGAGCCCGGGACAGGAGCTCCTACGAGCAGTACTTC. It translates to CSARARDRSSYEQYF.

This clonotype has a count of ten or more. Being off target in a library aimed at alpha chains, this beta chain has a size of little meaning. CDR3 DNA: TGTGCCAGCAGCCCTGGGACAGGGAATGAAAAACTGTTTTTT. Residues: CASSPGTGNEKLFF. J is TRBJ1-4 and V is TRBV14, with TRBD1 matching 9 bases. Germline V gene sequence: CDR1 SGHDN, CDR2 FVKESK. The CDR3 is 14 residues long. The junction had 2 bases not matched to a gene; V was cut back by 4 bases and J by 5 bases. The variable domain in full, completed from reference TRBV14 and TRBJ1-4, reads EAGVTQFPSHSVIEKGQTVTLRCDPISGHDNLYWYRRVMGKEIKFLLHFVKESKQDESGMPNNRFLAERTGGTYSTLKVQPAELEDSGVYFCASSPGTGNEKLFFGSGTQLSVL.

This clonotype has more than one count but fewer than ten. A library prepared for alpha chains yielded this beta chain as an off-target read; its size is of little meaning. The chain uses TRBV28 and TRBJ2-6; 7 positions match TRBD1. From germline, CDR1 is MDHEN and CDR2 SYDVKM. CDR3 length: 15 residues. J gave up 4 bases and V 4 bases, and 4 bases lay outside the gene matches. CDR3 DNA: TGTGCCAGCAGTTCACAGGGGTCCGGGGCCAACGTCCTGACTTTC. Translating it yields CASSSQGSGANVLTF.

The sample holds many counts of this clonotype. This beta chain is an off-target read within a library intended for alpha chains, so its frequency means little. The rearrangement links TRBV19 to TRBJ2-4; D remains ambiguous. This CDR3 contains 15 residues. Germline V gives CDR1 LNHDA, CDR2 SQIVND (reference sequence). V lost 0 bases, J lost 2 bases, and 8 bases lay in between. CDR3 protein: CASSIEGFTKNIQYF. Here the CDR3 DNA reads TGTGCCAGTAGTATAGAGGGGTTTACCAAAAACATTCAGTACTTC.

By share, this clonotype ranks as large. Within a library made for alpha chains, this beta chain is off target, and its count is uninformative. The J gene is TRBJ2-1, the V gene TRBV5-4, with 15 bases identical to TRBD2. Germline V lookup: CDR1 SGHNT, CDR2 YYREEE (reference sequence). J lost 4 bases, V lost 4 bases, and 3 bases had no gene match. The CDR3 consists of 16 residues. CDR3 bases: TGTGCCAGCAGCGTCGGACTAGCGGGAGGGTACAATGAGCAGTTCTTC. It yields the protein CASSVGLAGGYNEQFF.